The 12 T cell receptor beta chains listed next were all sequenced from one sample in a study of OX40 agonist ivuxolimab in advanced cancers. Using immunoSEQ multiplex PCR, the repertoire was profiled, and TCRdb retains in-frame clones only, with some absent. The repertoire has 70,000 or so clones, around 84% of them found once; the top ten carry roughly 0.8%. This specimen consisted of CD4+ or CD8+ T cells sorted from blood, obtained in a trial of the OX40 agonist ivuxolimab. The origin of the receptors is an adult with an advanced solid tumor such as melanoma, head and neck, liver or kidney cancer.

The J gene is TRBJ2-3, the V gene TRBV20-1, with D perhaps assigned TRBD1 or TRBD2 (5 bases each). The ends were cut back, 5 bases at V and 10 bases at J, with 13 bases in the middle. CDR1 is DFQATT and CDR2 is SNEGSKA in the germline V gene (reference sequence). The CDR3 has 11 amino acids. The CDR3 spells CSAGGRGPQYF. DNA for the CDR3: TGCAGTGCTGGGGGTAGGGGTCCGCAGTATTTT.

This chain links TRBV7-2 with TRBJ2-1; D gene unclear. Trimming shortened V by 1 base and J by 4 bases, and 5 bases separated the two germline ends. There are 13 residues in the CDR3. The germline V gene encodes CDR1 SGHTA and CDR2 FQGNSA. The chain's CDR3 is CASSLGIYNEQFF. In nucleotides, the CDR3 is TGTGCCAGCAGCTTAGGCATTTACAATGAGCAGTTCTTC.

This sequence joins TRBV7-9 and TRBJ2-5; the match to TRBD2 covers 10 bases. This CDR3 contains 14 residues. Per germline, CDR1 SEHNR and CDR2 FQNEAQ (reference sequence). J lost 5 bases, V lost 11 bases, and 11 bases had no gene match. DNA for the CDR3: TGTGCCGGAGGCAGCGGGAGGGCGGAGGAGACCCAGTACTTC. Its translation is CAGGSGRAEETQYF.

The chain carries TRBV28 and TRBJ2-4, with D possibly matching TRBD2 (7 bases). The CDR3 contains 14 residues. The V gene's germline CDR1 is MDHEN and CDR2 SYDVKM. V lost 9 bases and J 1 base, leaving 13 bases between the germline ends. This CDR3 is CASRGRGAKNIQYF. The DNA for the CDR3 is TGTGCCAGTAGGGGGAGGGGCGCCAAAAACATTCAGTACTTC.

This clone was detected a few times. The chain has TRBV27 and TRBJ1-6, with 8 bases aligning to TRBD1. The CDR3 covers 16 residues. Germline loops: CDR1 MNHEY, CDR2 SMNVEV (reference sequence). Trimming cost V 4 bases and J 7 bases; bases outside gene matches: 9. Here the CDR3 DNA reads TGTGCCAGCAGTTCGAATTCAGGGGGCGGGAATTCACCCCTCCACTTT. It yields the protein CASSSNSGGGNSPLHF.

This clone has only one observation. The CDR3 nucleotides read TGTGCCAGCAGCCCACGAGGCACAGTGAACACTGAAGCTTTCTTT. Translation: CASSPRGTVNTEAFF. This chain joins TRBV9 and TRBJ1-1; D remains unclear. CDR3 length: 15 amino acids. With 4 bases removed from V and 0 bases from J, the gap between germline ends came to 13 bases. CDR1 is SGDLS, CDR2 YYNGEE, per germline.

This clone is a singleton in its sample. V usage is TRBV28 and J usage is TRBJ1-5; 11 bases fit TRBD1. The germline CDR1 and CDR2 sequences are MDHEN and SYDVKM. The V segment lost 6 bases and the J segment 6 bases; nucleotides outside the gene matches: 13. The CDR3 has 17 residues. This CDR3 reads CASRRALGQGAGQPQHF. The CDR3 nucleotides read TGTGCCAGCAGACGAGCCCTAGGACAGGGGGCTGGTCAGCCCCAGCATTTT.

The V call is TRBV6-6, the J call TRBJ1-1; 8 positions match TRBD1. The germline V gene encodes CDR1 MNHNY and CDR2 SVGAGI (reference sequence). The CDR3 covers 14 residues. The V and J ends lost 3 bases and 7 bases, in that order; junction bases with no gene match: 7. CDR3 sequence reads: CASSYGGQAVEAFF. The CDR3 coding sequence is TGTGCCAGCAGTTATGGGGGACAGGCCGTTGAAGCTTTCTTT.

The chain has TRBV28 and TRBJ1-1; D is undetermined. The germline CDR1 and CDR2 sequences are MDHEN and SYDVKM. V lost 6 bases to trimming and J lost 5 bases, with 13 bases between them. CDR3 length: 13 residues. The CDR3 nucleotides are TGTGCCAGCAGCCTTGACGTCGGGACTGAAGCTTTCTTT. It encodes CASSLDVGTEAFF. Complete variable domain (other parts from reference TRBV28 and TRBJ1-1): DVKVTQSSRYLVKRTGEKVFLECVQDMDHENMFWYRQDPGLGLRLIYFSYDVKMKEKGDIPEGYSVSREKKERFSLILESASTNQTSMYLCASSLDVGTEAFFGQGTRLTVV.

The genes are TRBV7-9 and TRBJ2-7, with 12 bases matching TRBD2. The ends lost 7 bases at V and 4 bases at J; junction bases unmatched: 5. Germline CDR1 and CDR2: SEHNR and FQNEAQ (reference sequence). The CDR3 is 14 amino acids. The chain's CDR3 is CASTTLAGGYEQYF. CDR3 bases: TGTGCCAGCACCACCCTAGCGGGGGGGTACGAGCAGTACTTC.

The chain employs TRBV28 and TRBJ1-4; D perhaps matches TRBD1 (6 bases). V dropped 6 bases and J dropped 10 bases, with 21 bases sitting between them. The length of the CDR3 is 15 residues. Germline CDR1 reads MDHEN; CDR2 reads SYDVKM. The CDR3: CASRPSQAGAGKLFF. The CDR3 bases are TGTGCCAGCAGACCGTCCCAGGCGGGGGCTGGAAAACTGTTTTTT.

The chain has TRBV4-2 and TRBJ1-1; no definite D call. Germline lookup yields CDR1 LGHNA and CDR2 YNFKEQ. V lost 1 base and J 1 base, leaving 16 bases between the germline ends. The CDR3 is made up of 17 amino acids. CDR3 nucleotide sequence: TGTGCCAGCAGCCAAGTTCTGCAGGTGAGGTCGAACACTGAAGCTTTCTTT. Translating gives CASSQVLQVRSNTEAFF.